The present T cell receptor beta chain was sequenced within a study of cytotoxic CD8 clonotypes in ibrutinib-treated CLL. This table comes from immunoSEQ multiplex PCR, and its TCRdb copy is limited to in-frame clones, with some not included. The sample records 100,000 to 150,000 clones, 80% to 90% being singletons. V shed 4 bases and J shed 9 bases, with 16 bases lying between them. Germline lookup yields CDR1 MDHEN and CDR2 SYDVKM. CDR3 length: 14 amino acids. V and J are TRBV28 and TRBJ1-5; D not certain. The origin of this receptor is a human donor with chronic lymphocytic leukemia. Sequenced material: PBMCs, taken after 24 months of ibrutinib treatment. The CDR3 protein is CASSSRPAQAPQHF. The CDR3 coding sequence is TGTGCCAGCAGTTCGCGCCCCGCTCAGGCGCCCCAGCATTTT.